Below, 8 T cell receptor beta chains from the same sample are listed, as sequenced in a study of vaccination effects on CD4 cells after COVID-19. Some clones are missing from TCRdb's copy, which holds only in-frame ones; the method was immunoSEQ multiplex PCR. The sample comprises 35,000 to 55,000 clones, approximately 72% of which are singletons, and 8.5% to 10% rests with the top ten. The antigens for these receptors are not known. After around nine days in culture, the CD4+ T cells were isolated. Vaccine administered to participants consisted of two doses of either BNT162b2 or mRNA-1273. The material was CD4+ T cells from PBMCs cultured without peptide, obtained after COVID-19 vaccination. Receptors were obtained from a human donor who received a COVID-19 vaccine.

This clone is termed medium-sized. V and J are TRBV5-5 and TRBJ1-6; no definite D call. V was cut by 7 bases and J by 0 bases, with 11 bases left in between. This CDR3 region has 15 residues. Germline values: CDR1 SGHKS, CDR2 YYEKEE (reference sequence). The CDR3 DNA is TGTGCCAGCCACTGGGCGTTCTCCTATAATTCACCCCTCCACTTT. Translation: CASHWAFSYNSPLHF.

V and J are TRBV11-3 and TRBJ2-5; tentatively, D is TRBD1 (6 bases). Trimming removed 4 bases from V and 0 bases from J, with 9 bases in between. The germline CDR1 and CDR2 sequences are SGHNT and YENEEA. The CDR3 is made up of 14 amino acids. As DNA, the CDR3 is TGTGCCAGCAGCTCCCGACAGGACCAAGAGACCCAGTACTTC. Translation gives CASSSRQDQETQYF. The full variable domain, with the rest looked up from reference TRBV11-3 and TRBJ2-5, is EAGVVQSPRYKIIEKKQPVAFWCNPISGHNTLYWYLQNLGQGPELLIRYENEEAVDDSQLPKDRFSAERLKGVDSTLKIQPAELGDSAVYLCASSSRQDQETQYFGPGTRLLVL.

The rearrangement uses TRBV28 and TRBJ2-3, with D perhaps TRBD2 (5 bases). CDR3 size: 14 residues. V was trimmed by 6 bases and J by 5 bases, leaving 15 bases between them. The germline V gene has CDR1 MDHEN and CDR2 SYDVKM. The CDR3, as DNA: TGTGCCAGCAGCTCGGGAAGTCGTGGAGATACGCAGTATTTT. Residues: CASSSGSRGDTQYF. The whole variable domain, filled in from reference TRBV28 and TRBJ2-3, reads DVKVTQSSRYLVKRTGEKVFLECVQDMDHENMFWYRQDPGLGLRLIYFSYDVKMKEKGDIPEGYSVSREKKERFSLILESASTNQTSMYLCASSSGSRGDTQYFGPGTRLTVL.

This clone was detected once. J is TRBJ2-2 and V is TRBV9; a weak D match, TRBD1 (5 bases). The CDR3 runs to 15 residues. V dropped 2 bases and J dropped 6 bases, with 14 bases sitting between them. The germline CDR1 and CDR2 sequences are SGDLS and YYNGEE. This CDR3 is CASSVRPTAAGELFF. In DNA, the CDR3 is TGTGCCAGCAGCGTCAGGCCGACAGCCGCCGGGGAGCTGTTTTTT.

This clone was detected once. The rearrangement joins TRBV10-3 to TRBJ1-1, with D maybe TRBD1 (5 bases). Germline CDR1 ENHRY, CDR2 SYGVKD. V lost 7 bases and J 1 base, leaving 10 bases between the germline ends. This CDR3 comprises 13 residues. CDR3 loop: CAITWTTNTEAFF. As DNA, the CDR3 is TGTGCCATCACCTGGACAACGAACACTGAAGCTTTCTTT.

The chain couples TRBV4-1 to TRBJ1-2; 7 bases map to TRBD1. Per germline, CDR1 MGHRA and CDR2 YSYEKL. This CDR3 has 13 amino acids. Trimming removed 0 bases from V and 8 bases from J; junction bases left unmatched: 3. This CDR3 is CASSQEQGSGYTF. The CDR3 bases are TGCGCCAGCAGCCAAGAACAGGGGAGCGGCTACACCTTC.

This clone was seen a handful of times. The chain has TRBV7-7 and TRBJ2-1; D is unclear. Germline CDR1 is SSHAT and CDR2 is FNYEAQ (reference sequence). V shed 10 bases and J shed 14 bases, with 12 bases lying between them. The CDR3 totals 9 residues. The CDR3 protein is CATTPEEFF. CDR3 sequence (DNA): TGTGCCACCACTCCCGAGGAGTTCTTC.

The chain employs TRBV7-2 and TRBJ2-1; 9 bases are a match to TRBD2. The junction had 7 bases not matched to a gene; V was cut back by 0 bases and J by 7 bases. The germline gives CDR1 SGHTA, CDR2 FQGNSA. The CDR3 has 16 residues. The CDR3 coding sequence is TGTGCCAGCAGCTTAGCAGCGGGGGGCCTAGGAAATGAGCAGTTCTTC. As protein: CASSLAAGGLGNEQFF.